This note documents a single TCR beta chain sequence. The antigen it recognizes is unknown. Base qualities are not recorded, but no much larger clone differs from it by a single base. This entry belongs to a study of vaccination effects on CD4 cells after COVID-19 (dated by TCRdb to 2021 to 2024). Turning to the overall study: Across the study, the median time from the second dose to post-vaccine sampling was 72 days (range 14 to 241). A total of 9 to 11 COVID-19 convalescent patients and a handful of SARS-CoV-2-naive healthy vaccine recipients were included in the full study. The study compared SARS-CoV-2 spike-specific CD4+ TCR repertoires before and after mRNA vaccination in COVID-19 convalescent patients and infection-naive vaccine recipients. In the study, cultures from other donors were sequenced using the Oncomine TCR Beta short-read assay on an Illumina iSeq 100. Broader findings and caveats from the paper: At late post-vaccination timepoints, both infection-induced and vaccine-induced clones showed marked clonal contraction, consistent with waning T cell responses. In healthy vaccine recipients, vaccine-induced clones were almost all SARS-CoV-2 mono-reactive, with only 1 of 255 being cross-reactive with common cold coronaviruses. Only a small number of convalescent patients were included, and no early post-infection timepoints were available, which limited the study.

To identify antigen-specific CD4+ T cell clonotypes by their expansion, the ViraFEST assay first stimulated PBMC with viral peptide pools and then applied TCR sequencing. After more than nine days of culture, CD4+ T cells were isolated with the EasySep CD4+ T cell isolation kit. Each participant got two doses of an mRNA SARS-CoV-2 vaccine, either BNT162b2 or mRNA-1273. Healthy vaccine recipients had no prior SARS-CoV-2 infection, confirmed by negative nucleocapsid antibodies before and after vaccination. Each well held two million PBMC cultured in IMDM containing around 5% human AB serum, 8 to 10 IU/ml IL-2 and gentamicin, along with roughly 10 ug/ml peptides. Half of the culture medium was replaced with fresh IL-2-containing medium on days 3 and 7. Unless noted otherwise, every peptide stimulation condition was grown in triplicate wells. PBMC were separated from whole blood using Ficoll-Paque Plus gradient centrifugation and were then either cryopreserved at -140C or used fresh. The spike proteins of SARS-CoV-2 and of the common cold coronaviruses HCoV-NL63, HCoV-OC43 and HCoV-229E were spanned by overlapping peptide pools. The QIAamp micro DNA kit was used to extract genomic DNA from the cultured CD4+ T cells.

Library method: the immunoSEQ multiplex PCR assay. DNA from the CD4+ T cells that had been cultured and isolated underwent TCR beta CDR3 sequencing. From the authors' description of their analysis: Non-productive TCR sequences were discarded, and reads were trimmed to the CDR3 region, with only CDR3s of 7 or more amino acids retained. The MANAFEST web app was used to identify antigen-specific clonotypes by comparing expansion in peptide wells with expansion in reference cultures. Positive clones required FDR<0.05 expansion versus reference and all other wells, odds ratio above 5, and frequency above 0.1% in two replicate wells. Clonotypes significantly expanded in SARS-CoV-2 spike wells and in at least one common cold coronavirus spike condition were defined as cross-reactive. CDR3 similarity was assessed by Levenshtein distance using the stringdist R package, and unrooted trees were constructed with ape in R 3.6.1. The source is immuneACCESS, and TCRdb retained only in-frame sequences with V and J called. Part of the clones is not carried over; for the studies checked, unresolved V genes explain less than half of this, and the remainder is unexplained. V, J and clone size derive from that table, while D and trimming were established from the DNA sequence. Recorded for this sample are about 80,000 clones; around four fifths of them occurred a single time. Of the sample, about 1.2% is held by the ten largest clones.

This receptor was obtained from a human donor who received a COVID-19 vaccine. The sample here was CD4+ T cells from PBMCs cultured with HCoV-OC43 spike peptides, taken after COVID-19 vaccination. The intended sense of this specimen's cell subset or site label: HCoV-OC43 spike overlapping peptide pool stimulation.

The CDR3 region: CASSMGREADTQYF. The sequenced DNA: TGTGCCAGTAGTATGGGCAGGGAGGCAGATACGCAGTATTTT. The sequence is built from TRBV19 and TRBJ2-3; the D gene is perhaps TRBD2, on 6 matching bases. For CDR1 and CDR2, the germline V gene (reference sequence) lists LNHDA and SQIVND. Deletion took 3 bases off V and 4 bases off J, with a span of 11 bases between the germline ends. Measured from the cysteine to the phenylalanine, the CDR3 is 14 residues long. The read is trimmed to its CDR3 DNA, 42 bases read in frame from base 1.